This T cell receptor (beta chain) was documented in a study of T-cell memory formation after mild COVID-19. In the study overall: The two donors had largely donor-specific TCR clusters.

TCRdb used MiXCR to reprocess the 5' RACE reads, holding one entry per CDR3 protein. The repertoire has around 340,000 distinct CDR3 sequences, approximately 16% of them found once; the top ten carry around 20%. This clonotype turned up a few times. Antigen: not known. The V gene lost 2 bases and the J gene lost 4 bases, with 20 bases spanning the gap. The CDR3 spans 17 residues. Germline V lookup: CDR1 MDHEN, CDR2 SYDVKM. Study findings and constraints: A balance of CD4 and CD8 characterized clones contracting day 15 to 85, whereas later expanders leaned CD4+. Pre-infection memory showed some responding clones, and this suggested that cross-reactive memory joined. Whether day 37 second-wave clones are SARS-CoV-2-specific was not confirmed.

Sequencing input: PBMCs or a T cell subset sorted from them (not recorded which). The clonotype comes from a man aged 18 to 35 who had mild COVID-19 (a few samples of this study predate the infection). Cell type and time point are not known. The rearrangement joins TRBV28 to TRBJ1-2, with D tentatively TRBD1 (6 bases). This CDR3 reads CASSLRGAGPLFYGYTF. In DNA form, the CDR3 reads TGTGCCAGCAGTTTACGGGGGGCCGGTCCCCTATTCTATGGCTACACCTTC.